A selection of T cell receptor beta chains follows, all from one sample in a study of vaccination and CD4 T cells after COVID-19. TCRdb itself ran the PCR reads through MiXCR, one entry per CDR3 protein. The sample yields about 33,000 distinct CDR3 sequences, 35% to 45% seen once. The sequencing here drew on CD4+ T cells from blood, taken about 7 months after SARS-CoV-2 vaccination. All receptors come from a human donor who had recovered from COVID-19. The conserved cysteine and the conserved F or W are not part of the CDR3 here.

TRBV4-3 ASSQEAGASVSTGELF
TRBV20-1 SAGGQGGSSPLH
TRBV20-1 SASPGWRNYGYT
TRBV4-1 ASSQEPGQGIGEQF
TRBV18 ASSIGGAEEQY
TRBV20-1 SARDLRISDTQY
TRBV7-3 ASSTTSGRLTDTQY
TRBV28 ASKIRSENTEAF
TRBV7-2 ASSLVPYVGGSARNIQY
TRBV14 ASSQGRTYEQY
TRBV19 ASSISKAGPYEQY
TRBV9 ASSVAADSYNEQF